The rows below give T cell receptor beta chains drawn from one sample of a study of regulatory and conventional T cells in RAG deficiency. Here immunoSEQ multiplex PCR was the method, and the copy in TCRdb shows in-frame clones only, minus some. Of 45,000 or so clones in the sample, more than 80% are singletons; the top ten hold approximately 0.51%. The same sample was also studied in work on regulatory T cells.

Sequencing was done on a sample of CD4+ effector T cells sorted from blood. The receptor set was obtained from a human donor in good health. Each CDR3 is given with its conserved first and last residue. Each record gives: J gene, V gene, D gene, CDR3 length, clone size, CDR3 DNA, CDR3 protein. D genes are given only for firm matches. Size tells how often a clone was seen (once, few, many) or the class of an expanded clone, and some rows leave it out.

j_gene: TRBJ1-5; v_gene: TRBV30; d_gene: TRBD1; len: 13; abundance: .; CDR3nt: TGTGCCTGGGGCCGACAGGGAAACCAGCCCCAGCATTTT; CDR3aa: CAWGRQGNQPQHF
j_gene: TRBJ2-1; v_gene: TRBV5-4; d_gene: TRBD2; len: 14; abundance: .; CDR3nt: TGTGCCAGCAGCTCTAGCGGGAATAAGAATGAGCAGTTCTTC; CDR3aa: CASSSSGNKNEQFF
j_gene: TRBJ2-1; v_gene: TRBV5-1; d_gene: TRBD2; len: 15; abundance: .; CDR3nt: TGCGCCAGCAGCCCCACTAGCGGGGGGGCTGGTGAGCAGTTCTTC; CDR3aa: CASSPTSGGAGEQFF
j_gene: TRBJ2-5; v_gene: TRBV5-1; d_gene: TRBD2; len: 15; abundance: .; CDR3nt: TGCGCCAGCAGCACGAAGGGACTAGATCAAGAGCCCCAGTACTTC; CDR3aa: CASSTKGLDQEPQYF
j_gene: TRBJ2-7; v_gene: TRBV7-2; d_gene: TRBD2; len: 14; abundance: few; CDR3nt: TGTGCCAGCAGCGCCGGACTAGCGGGGTACGAGCAGTACTTC; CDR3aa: CASSAGLAGYEQYF
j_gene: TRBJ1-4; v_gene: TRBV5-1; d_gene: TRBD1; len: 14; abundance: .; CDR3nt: TGCGCCAGCAGCTTACAGGGGGCGCAGGAAAAACTGTTTTTT; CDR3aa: CASSLQGAQEKLFF
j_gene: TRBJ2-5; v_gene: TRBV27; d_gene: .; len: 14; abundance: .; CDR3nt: TGTGCCAGCAGTTTATCCCCTAGGATAGAGACCCAGTACTTC; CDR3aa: CASSLSPRIETQYF
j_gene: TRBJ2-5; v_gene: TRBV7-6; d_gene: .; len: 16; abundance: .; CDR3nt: TGTGCCAGCAGCTTAGCGCAAGGGACGGGTTTAATCACCCAGTACTTC; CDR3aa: CASSLAQGTGLITQYF
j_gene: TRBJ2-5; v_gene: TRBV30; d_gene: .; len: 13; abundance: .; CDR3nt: TGTGCCTGGAGTGCAGGGTTGGGGGAGACCCAGTACTTC; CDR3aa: CAWSAGLGETQYF
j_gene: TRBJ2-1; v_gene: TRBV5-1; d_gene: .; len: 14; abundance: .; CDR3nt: TGCGCCAGCAGCTTGACCCAGAATAACAATGAGCAGTTCTTC; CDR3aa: CASSLTQNNNEQFF
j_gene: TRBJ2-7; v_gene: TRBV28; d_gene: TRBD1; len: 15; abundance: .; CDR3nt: TGTGCCAGCAGCGGGACAGGGGGCGCGTCCTACGAGCAGTACTTC; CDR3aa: CASSGTGGASYEQYF
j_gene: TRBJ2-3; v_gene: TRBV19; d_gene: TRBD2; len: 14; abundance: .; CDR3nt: TGTGCCAGTAGTTCGGGACTAGGTAAAGATACGCAGTATTTT; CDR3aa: CASSSGLGKDTQYF
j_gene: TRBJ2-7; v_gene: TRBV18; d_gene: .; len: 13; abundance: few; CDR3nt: TGTGCCAGCTCATCCGTCCGCGACTACGAGCAGTACTTC; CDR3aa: CASSSVRDYEQYF
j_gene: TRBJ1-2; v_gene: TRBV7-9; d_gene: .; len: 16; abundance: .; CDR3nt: TGTGCCAGCAGCTCTGATTGGGGGTCAAGGGGGAGTGGCTACACCTTC; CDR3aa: CASSSDWGSRGSGYTF
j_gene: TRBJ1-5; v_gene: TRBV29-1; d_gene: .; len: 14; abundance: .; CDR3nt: TGCAGCGTTGCCTGGGGTGGGGGAGTACAGCCCCAGCATTTT; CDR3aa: CSVAWGGGVQPQHF
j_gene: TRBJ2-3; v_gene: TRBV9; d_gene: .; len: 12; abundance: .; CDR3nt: TGTGCCAGCAGCGTAGAGTGGGGTACGCAGTATTTT; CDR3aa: CASSVEWGTQYF
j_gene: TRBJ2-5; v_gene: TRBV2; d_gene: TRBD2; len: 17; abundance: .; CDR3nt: TGTGCCAGCAGTGACGGGCTAGCGGGAGGGCAGCGGGAGACCCAGTACTTC; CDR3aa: CASSDGLAGGQRETQYF
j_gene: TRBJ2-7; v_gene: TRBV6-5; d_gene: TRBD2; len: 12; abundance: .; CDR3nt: TGTGCCAGCAGTGAGCGGGGTGGAGAGCAGTACTTC; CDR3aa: CASSERGGEQYF
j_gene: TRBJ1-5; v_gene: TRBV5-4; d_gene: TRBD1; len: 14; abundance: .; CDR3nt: TGTGCCAGCAGCTTGGGAACAGGGGGACAGCCCCAGCATTTT; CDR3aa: CASSLGTGGQPQHF
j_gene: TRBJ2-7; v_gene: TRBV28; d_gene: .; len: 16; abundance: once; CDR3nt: TGTGCCAGCAGTTTTCGGCCACCTGGGGATGGTTACGAGCAGTACTTC; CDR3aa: CASSFRPPGDGYEQYF
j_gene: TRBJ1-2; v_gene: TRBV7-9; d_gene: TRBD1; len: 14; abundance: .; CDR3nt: TGTGCCAGCAGCCGAGGGACAGGGGTTATGAGCTACACCTTC; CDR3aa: CASSRGTGVMSYTF
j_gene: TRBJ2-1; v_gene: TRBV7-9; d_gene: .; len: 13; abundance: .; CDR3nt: TGTGCCAGCAGCTTTGGCAACTACAATGAGCAGTTCTTC; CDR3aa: CASSFGNYNEQFF
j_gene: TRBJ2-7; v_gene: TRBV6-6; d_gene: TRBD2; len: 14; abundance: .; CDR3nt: TGTGCCAGCAGTTACTCGGCGGGAGTCTACGAGCAGTACTTC; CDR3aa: CASSYSAGVYEQYF
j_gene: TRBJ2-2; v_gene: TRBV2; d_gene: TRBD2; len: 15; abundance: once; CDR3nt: TGTGCCAGCGGTTTAGCGGGAGTGAACACCGGGGAGCTGTTTTTT; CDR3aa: CASGLAGVNTGELFF
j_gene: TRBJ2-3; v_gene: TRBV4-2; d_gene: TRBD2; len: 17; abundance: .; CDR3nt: TGTGCCAGCAGCCAAGGGGGTGGGGCGGGAGTTACAGATACGCAGTATTTT; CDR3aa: CASSQGGGAGVTDTQYF
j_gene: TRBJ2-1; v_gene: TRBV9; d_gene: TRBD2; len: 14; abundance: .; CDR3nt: TGTGCCAGCAGCGTAGGCGGGAGCGGTTTTGAGCAGTTCTTC; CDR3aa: CASSVGGSGFEQFF
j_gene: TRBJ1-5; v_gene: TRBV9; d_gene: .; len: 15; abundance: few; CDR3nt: TGTGCCAGCAGCGTAGGGGTCGGGGGCAATCAGCCCCAGCATTTT; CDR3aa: CASSVGVGGNQPQHF
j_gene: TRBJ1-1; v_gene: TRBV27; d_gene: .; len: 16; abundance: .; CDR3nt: TGTGCCAGCGCTCCTTTGGGGACGGATTACACCACTGAAGCTTTCTTT; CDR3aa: CASAPLGTDYTTEAFF
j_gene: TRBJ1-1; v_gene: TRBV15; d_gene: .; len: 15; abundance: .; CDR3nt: TGTGCCACCAGCAGCCGATTGGTAATGAACACTGAAGCTTTCTTT; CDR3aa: CATSSRLVMNTEAFF
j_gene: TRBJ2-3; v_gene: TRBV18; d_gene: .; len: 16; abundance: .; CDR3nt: TGTGCCAGCTCACCAGGTGTAGGGATCGGCACAGATACGCAGTATTTT; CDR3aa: CASSPGVGIGTDTQYF
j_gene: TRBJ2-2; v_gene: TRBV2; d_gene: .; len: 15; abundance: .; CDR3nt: .; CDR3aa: CASILGLAKTGELFF
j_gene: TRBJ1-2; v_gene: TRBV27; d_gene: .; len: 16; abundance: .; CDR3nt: TGTGCCAGCAGTTTACAGACAGGCCTCCCTCCCTATGGCTACACCTTC; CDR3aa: CASSLQTGLPPYGYTF
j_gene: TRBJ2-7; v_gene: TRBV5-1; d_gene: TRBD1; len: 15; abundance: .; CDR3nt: TGCGCCAGCAGCTCGAACCGGGACAGTTTCTACGAGCAGTACTTC; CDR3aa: CASSSNRDSFYEQYF
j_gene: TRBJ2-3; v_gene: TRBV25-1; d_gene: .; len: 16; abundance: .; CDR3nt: TGTGCCAGCAGTGAATCTCCATCGTCTAGCACAGATACGCAGTATTTT; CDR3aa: CASSESPSSSTDTQYF
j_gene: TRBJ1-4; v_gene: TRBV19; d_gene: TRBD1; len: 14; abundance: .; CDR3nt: TGTGCCAGTAGTATCACAGGGGTTAATGAAAAACTGTTTTTT; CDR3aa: CASSITGVNEKLFF
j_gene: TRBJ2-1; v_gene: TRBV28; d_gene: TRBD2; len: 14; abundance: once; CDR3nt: TGTGCCAGCAGGAAACTAGGGCCGGGGGGTGAGCAGTTCTTC; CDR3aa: CASRKLGPGGEQFF
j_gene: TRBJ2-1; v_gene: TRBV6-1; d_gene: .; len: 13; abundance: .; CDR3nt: TGTGCCAGCAGTGAAAGGGACCCTAATGAGCAGTTCTTC; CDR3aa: CASSERDPNEQFF
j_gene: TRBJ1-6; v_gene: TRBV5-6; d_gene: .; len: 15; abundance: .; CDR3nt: TGTGCCAGCAGCCTGGGGGGGGCCCTTAATTCACCCCTCCACTTT; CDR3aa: CASSLGGALNSPLHF
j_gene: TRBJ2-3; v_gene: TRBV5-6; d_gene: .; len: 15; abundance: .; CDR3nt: TGTGCCAGCAGCTCTACCAAGAACAGCACAGATACGCAGTATTTT; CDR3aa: CASSSTKNSTDTQYF
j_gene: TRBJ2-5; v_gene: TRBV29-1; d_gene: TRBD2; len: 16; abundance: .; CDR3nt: TGCAGCGCCTACCTACTAGCGGGAGGTCTCCAAGAGACCCAGTACTTC; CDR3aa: CSAYLLAGGLQETQYF
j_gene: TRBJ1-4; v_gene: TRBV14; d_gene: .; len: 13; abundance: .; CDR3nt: TGTGCCAGCAGCCAAGCTGCGGTGGAAAAACTGTTTTTT; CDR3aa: CASSQAAVEKLFF